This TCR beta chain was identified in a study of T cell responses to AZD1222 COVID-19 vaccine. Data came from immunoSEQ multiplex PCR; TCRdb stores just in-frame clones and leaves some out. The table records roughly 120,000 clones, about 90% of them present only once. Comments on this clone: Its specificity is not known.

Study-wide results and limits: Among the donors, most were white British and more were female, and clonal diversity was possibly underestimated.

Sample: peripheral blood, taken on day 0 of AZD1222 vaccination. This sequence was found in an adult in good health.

CDR3 region: CASKEAWGYTF. CDR3 in DNA: TGTGCCAGTAAGGAGGCATGGGGCTACACCTTC. The V call is TRBV19, the J call TRBJ1-2; D ambiguous. Trimming removed 7 bases from V and 8 bases from J, with 11 bases in between. The CDR3 consists of 11 residues. Germline V gives CDR1 LNHDA, CDR2 SQIVND (reference sequence).